These 8 T cell receptor beta chains were all obtained from the same sample, sequenced in a study of blood T cell repertoires in COVID-19. The protocol was immunoSEQ multiplex PCR, while the TCRdb copy is restricted to in-frame clones and leaves out a portion. Of tens of thousands of clones listed, more than 75% are singletons. Sequenced material: peripheral blood. The receptor source for this set is an older woman with COVID-19, enrolled during active disease.

Only one count was recorded for this clone. The chain joins TRBV7-2 to TRBJ2-1; 7 positions match TRBD1. In germline, CDR1 is SGHTA, CDR2 FQGNSA. The CDR3 extends over 18 amino acids. V lost 6 bases to trimming and J lost 3 bases; unmatched junction nucleotides: 17. This CDR3 is CASSRWLPGQRLYNEQFF. As DNA, the CDR3 is TGTGCCAGCAGTCGATGGTTACCGGGACAGAGACTCTACAATGAGCAGTTCTTC. The full variable domain, its missing parts supplied by reference TRBV7-2 and TRBJ2-1, is GAGVSQSPSNKVTEKGKDVELRCDPISGHTALYWYRQSLGQGLEFLIYFQGNSAPDKSGLPSDRFSAERTGGSVSTLTIQRTQQEDSAVYLCASSRWLPGQRLYNEQFFGPGTRLTVL.

The V gene is TRBV19, the J gene TRBJ2-2; tentatively, D is TRBD1 (5 bases). The V and J ends lost 6 bases and 4 bases respectively, with 18 bases between them. Germline CDR1 is LNHDA and CDR2 is SQIVND (reference sequence). The CDR3 has 16 amino acids. The CDR3 protein is CASSTMVDSRTGELFF. CDR3 nucleotides: TGTGCCAGTAGCACAATGGTCGACAGCCGCACCGGGGAGCTGTTTTTT.

The rearrangement uses TRBV28 and TRBJ1-2, with a weak D call TRBD1 (6 bases). The CDR3 has 13 residues. Trimming took 6 bases from V and 4 from J, leaving 12 bases between them. Germline CDR1 MDHEN, CDR2 SYDVKM. The CDR3 DNA reads as TGTGCCAGCAGAGCGACAGGTCTCTATGGCTACACCTTC. Protein product: CASRATGLYGYTF.

This chain joins TRBV10-2 and TRBJ2-1; the match to TRBD2 covers 15 bases. The germline V gene encodes CDR1 WSHSY and CDR2 SAAADI. The CDR3 runs 17 residues. V was pared by 5 bases and J by 10 bases, with 12 bases of the junction left unmatched. CDR3 amino acids: CASSTGLAGGSFREQFF. CDR3 sequence (DNA): TGCGCCAGCAGTACAGGACTAGCGGGAGGGTCTTTTCGGGAGCAGTTCTTC.

This clone was observed once. V usage is TRBV19 and J usage is TRBJ1-5; TRBD1 matches 9 bases. CDR1 and CDR2 (germline): LNHDA, SQIVND (reference sequence). This CDR3 contains 15 residues. The junction had 8 bases not matched to a gene; V was cut back by 7 bases and J by 4 bases. The CDR3 sequence: CASMGDRVLNQPQHF. The CDR3 bases are TGTGCCAGTATGGGGGACAGGGTGCTGAATCAGCCCCAGCATTTT.

This clone showed up just a few times. The chain has TRBV15 and TRBJ2-3; 9 bases fit TRBD1. This CDR3 region has 17 residues. V shed 0 bases, J shed 2 bases, and the junction held 6 bases outside the gene matches. The V gene's germline CDR1 is LNHNV and CDR2 YYDKDF (reference sequence). The CDR3: CATSRDRGQGNTDTQYF. In nucleotides, the CDR3 is TGTGCCACCAGCAGAGATAGGGGACAGGGAAACACAGATACGCAGTATTTT.

As DNA, the CDR3 is TGTGCCAGCAAACGCTACGCCGGGACATCGAACTATGGCTACACCTTC. It is translated as CASKRYAGTSNYGYTF. The chain uses TRBV2 and TRBJ1-2; maybe TRBD1 (6 bases). V was pared by 7 bases and J by 2 bases, with 20 bases between. Germline lookup yields CDR1 SNHLY and CDR2 FYNNEI. This CDR3 comprises 16 residues.

V and J are TRBV11-2 and TRBJ2-1; D possibly corresponds to TRBD2 (5 bases). V lost 5 bases, J lost 5 bases, and 22 bases lay in between. Germline assignment: CDR1 SGHAT and CDR2 FQNNGV. The CDR3 has 17 amino acids. CDR3 sequence: CASSNPGSHIRNNEQFF. Written as DNA, the CDR3 is TGTGCCAGCAGCAACCCGGGATCCCACATAAGAAACAATGAGCAGTTCTTC.